This T cell receptor beta chain was captured in a study of cytomegalovirus exposure and HLA in healthy donors. Study summary: T cells numbering about 200 million yielded some 120 million unique TCR beta sequences in an earlier analysis.

Study conclusions and caveats: According to the study, 150 to 200 TCR beta chains were cytomegalovirus-associated.

In the case of this clone: The antigen remains unidentified.

CDR3 length: 17 residues. Germline CDR1 LNHDA, CDR2 SQIVND (reference sequence). The ends were cut back, 2 bases at V and 5 bases at J, with 22 bases in the middle. The PCR used 60 Vbeta and 13 Jbeta primers. TCRdb's copy holds only in-frame clones and misses some; the assay was immunoSEQ multiplex PCR. This sample has around 140,000 clones, with around four fifths found just once. The chain links TRBV19 to TRBJ2-7; D might be TRBD1 (5 bases). This TCR was sampled from a female donor in good health and CMV-seronegative. Sequencing was carried out using PBMCs. Here the CDR3 reads CASSINTNRGSPHEQYF. The CDR3, as DNA: TGTGCCAGTAGTATAAACACTAATAGGGGATCCCCGCACGAGCAGTACTTC.